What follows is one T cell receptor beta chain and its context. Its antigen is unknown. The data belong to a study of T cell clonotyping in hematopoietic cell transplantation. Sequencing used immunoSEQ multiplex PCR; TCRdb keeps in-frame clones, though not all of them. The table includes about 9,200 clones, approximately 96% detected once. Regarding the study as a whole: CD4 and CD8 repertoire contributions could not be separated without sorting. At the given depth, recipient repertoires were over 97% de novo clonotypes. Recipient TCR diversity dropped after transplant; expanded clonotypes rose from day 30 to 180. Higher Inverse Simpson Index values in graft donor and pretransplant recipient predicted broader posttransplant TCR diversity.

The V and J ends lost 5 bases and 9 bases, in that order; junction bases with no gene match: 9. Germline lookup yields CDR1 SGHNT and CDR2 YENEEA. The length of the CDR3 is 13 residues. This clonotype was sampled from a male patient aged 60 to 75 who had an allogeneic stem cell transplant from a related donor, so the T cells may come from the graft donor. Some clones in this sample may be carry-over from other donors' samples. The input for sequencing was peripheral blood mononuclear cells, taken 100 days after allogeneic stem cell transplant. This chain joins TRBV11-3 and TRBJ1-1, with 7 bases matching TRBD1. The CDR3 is CASSIQWDRKAFF. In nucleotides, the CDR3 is TGTGCCAGCAGCATCCAATGGGACAGAAAAGCTTTCTTT.